The entry below describes one T cell receptor beta chain. The antigen is not known. Trimming took off 7 bases at V and 1 base at J, with 8 bases between the two ends. CDR3 length: 13 amino acids. Per germline, CDR1 SNHLY and CDR2 FYNNEI. TCR beta CDR3 regions were amplified from RNA transcripts. The TCR CDR3 first-round RT-PCR relied on the HTBI primer set. One entry per CDR3 protein, called by TCRdb with MiXCR from the multiplex PCR reads. The sample gives hundreds of thousands of distinct CDR3 sequences, 14% of which show up once; roughly 10% is in the top ten. This specimen comes from a study of T cells in Graves' hyperthyroidism and ophthalmopathy. Study conclusions and caveats: Within blood appeared most thyroid clonotypes that had expanded above 0.001.

This chain uses TRBV2 with TRBJ1-5; maybe TRBD1 (5 bases). Sequenced input: blood. The clonotype originates from a woman in her late teens or twenties with Graves' hyperthyroidism. The CDR3 sequence is CASKYRSNQPQHF. CDR3 DNA sequence: TGTGCCAGCAAATACAGGAGCAATCAGCCCCAGCATTTT.